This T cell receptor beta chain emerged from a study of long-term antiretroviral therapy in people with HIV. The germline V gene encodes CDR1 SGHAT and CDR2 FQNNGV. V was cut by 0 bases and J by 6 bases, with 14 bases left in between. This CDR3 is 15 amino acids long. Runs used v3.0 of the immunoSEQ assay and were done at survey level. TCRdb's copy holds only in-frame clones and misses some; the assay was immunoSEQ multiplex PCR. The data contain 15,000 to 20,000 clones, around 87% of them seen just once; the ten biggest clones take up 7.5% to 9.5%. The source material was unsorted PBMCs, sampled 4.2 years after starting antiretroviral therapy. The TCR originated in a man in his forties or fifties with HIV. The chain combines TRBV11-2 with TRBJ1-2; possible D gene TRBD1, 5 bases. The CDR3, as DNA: TGTGCCAGCAGCTTAGATGGCAGGGAAGTTCATGGCTACACCTTC. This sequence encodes CASSLDGREVHGYTF.